These T cell receptor beta chains were read from a single sample in a study of OX40 agonist ivuxolimab in advanced cancers. The data were produced by immunoSEQ multiplex PCR, yet TCRdb's version contains in-frame clones alone and is incomplete. The table has about 16,000 clones, 75% to 85% seen once. This specimen was CD4+ or CD8+ T cells sorted from blood, taken in a trial of the OX40 agonist ivuxolimab. Source of these receptors: an adult with an advanced solid tumor such as melanoma, head and neck, liver or kidney cancer. The conserved cysteine and the conserved F or W are not part of the CDR3 here.

v_call: TRBV4-3; j_call: TRBJ1-6; cdr3_aa: ASSPSGSSYNSPLH
v_call: TRBV4-2; j_call: TRBJ2-7; cdr3_aa: ASSQQYQGTYEQY
v_call: TRBV2; j_call: TRBJ2-1; cdr3_aa: ASRGAEQF
v_call: TRBV27; j_call: TRBJ2-7; cdr3_aa: ASSPGQGIYEQY
v_call: TRBV5-8; j_call: TRBJ1-1; cdr3_aa: ASSPETGGRNTEAF
v_call: TRBV5-4; j_call: TRBJ1-2; cdr3_aa: ASSLPNYGYT
v_call: TRBV13; j_call: TRBJ1-1; cdr3_aa: ASSLGGVWGPEAF
v_call: TRBV6-1; j_call: TRBJ1-1; cdr3_aa: ASSPLLNTEAF
v_call: TRBV5-6; j_call: TRBJ2-3; cdr3_aa: ASSLEWVEDTQY
v_call: TRBV9; j_call: TRBJ1-1; cdr3_aa: ASSVNENTEAF
v_call: TRBV5-8; j_call: TRBJ1-1; cdr3_aa: ASSLAGTGWGTEAF
v_call: TRBV5-6; j_call: TRBJ2-7; cdr3_aa: ASSWGSGYEQY
v_call: TRBV4-2; j_call: TRBJ1-1; cdr3_aa: ASSHPQGIEGWTEAF
v_call: TRBV11-3; j_call: TRBJ1-2; cdr3_aa: ASSPLGGTGYT
v_call: TRBV5-8; j_call: TRBJ2-1; cdr3_aa: ASSLGTVLSSYNEQF
v_call: TRBV4-3; j_call: TRBJ2-1; cdr3_aa: ASSQDGSSSGGTYNEQF
v_call: TRBV5-6; j_call: TRBJ1-1; cdr3_aa: ASSLGEMNTEAF
v_call: TRBV4-3; j_call: TRBJ2-7; cdr3_aa: ASSQEMTEPYEQY
v_call: TRBV6-5; j_call: TRBJ2-5; cdr3_aa: ASSYLSIGQETQY
v_call: TRBV11-2; j_call: TRBJ2-1; cdr3_aa: ASSGRDYRSYNEQF
v_call: TRBV4-1; j_call: TRBJ2-1; cdr3_aa: ASSPHRGQGGNEQF
v_call: TRBV2; j_call: TRBJ1-1; cdr3_aa: ASSATGEHSEAF
v_call: TRBV6-5; j_call: TRBJ1-6; cdr3_aa: ASSNRVSPLH
v_call: TRBV6-5; j_call: TRBJ1-1; cdr3_aa: ASSSFSGSTEAF
v_call: TRBV7-2; j_call: TRBJ2-2; cdr3_aa: ASSLIGAESGELF
v_call: TRBV7-6; j_call: TRBJ2-6; cdr3_aa: ASSRRGVGANVLT
v_call: TRBV4-3; j_call: TRBJ2-3; cdr3_aa: ASSQDMTGLSTDTQY
v_call: TRBV28; j_call: TRBJ2-5; cdr3_aa: ASSPTSGVETQY
v_call: TRBV6-5; j_call: TRBJ1-2; cdr3_aa: ASGGGGPYGYT
v_call: TRBV5-1; j_call: TRBJ1-6; cdr3_aa: ASSLRESGTSSSPLH
v_call: TRBV14; j_call: TRBJ2-1; cdr3_aa: ASSQDIQGLEQF
v_call: TRBV9; j_call: TRBJ2-7; cdr3_aa: ASSVGDGYEQY
v_call: TRBV30; j_call: TRBJ1-2; cdr3_aa: AWVRTYGYT
v_call: TRBV7-9; j_call: TRBJ1-6; cdr3_aa: ASSRHTTAYNSPLH
v_call: TRBV7-9; j_call: TRBJ2-1; cdr3_aa: ASSAQLAGGSYNEQF
v_call: TRBV13; j_call: TRBJ2-5; cdr3_aa: ASSLSEGVETQY
v_call: TRBV13; j_call: TRBJ2-2; cdr3_aa: ASSLGRATGELF
v_call: TRBV7-8; j_call: TRBJ1-3; cdr3_aa: ASSLESPWGSGNTIY
v_call: TRBV27; j_call: TRBJ1-6; cdr3_aa: ASTTEARNSPLH
v_call: TRBV11-2; j_call: TRBJ1-2; cdr3_aa: ASSLGVGGGRSGGYT
v_call: TRBV4-1; j_call: TRBJ1-6; cdr3_aa: ASSQGQGNSPLH
v_call: TRBV5-5; j_call: TRBJ2-1; cdr3_aa: ASSSRLAGLSYNEQF
v_call: TRBV6-1; j_call: TRBJ2-7; cdr3_aa: ASSAGYEQY
v_call: TRBV13; j_call: TRBJ2-3; cdr3_aa: ASSSDFTDTQY
v_call: TRBV19; j_call: TRBJ1-5; cdr3_aa: ASSPRDTNQPQH
v_call: TRBV6-6; j_call: TRBJ1-1; cdr3_aa: ASSYSHPDSTEAF
v_call: TRBV11-2; j_call: TRBJ1-4; cdr3_aa: ASRQGAREKLF
v_call: TRBV4-1; j_call: TRBJ1-4; cdr3_aa: ASINEKLF
v_call: TRBV6-5; j_call: TRBJ2-7; cdr3_aa: ASSYSFVAEQY
v_call: TRBV5-1; j_call: TRBJ1-1; cdr3_aa: ASSLEQTEAF
v_call: TRBV13; j_call: TRBJ2-1; cdr3_aa: ASSSPGTSGALPYNEQF
v_call: TRBV10-3; j_call: TRBJ2-7; cdr3_aa: AISDRQGTYEQY
v_call: TRBV27; j_call: TRBJ1-2; cdr3_aa: ASSPLGPNYGYT